The entry below gives a single T cell receptor beta chain sequence along with its context. Its antigen target is currently unknown. Nothing much larger sits one base from this clone, and base qualities are not available. Taken from cysteine to phenylalanine, the CDR3 has 15 residues. The only DNA kept is the CDR3, 45 bases in frame from the first base. CDR1 and CDR2, per the germline V gene, are WSHSY and SAAADI. The germline V end is reduced by 6 bases and the J end by 1 base; junction bases left unmatched: 3. The entry originates in a study of human CD4 T cells and Enterobacteriaceae (dated by TCRdb to 2018 to 2020). The investigation overall reported the following: Ex vivo, broadly cross-reactive clonotypes were observed to appear more expanded than specific clonotypes, with about 55% of the 19 and most of the roughly 34 being found within the top 5%. The only basis for inferring the reactivity of ex vivo clonotypes was matching nucleotide sequences to CFSE-low cultures from the same donors.

Deep-level sequencing, with a detection sensitivity of one cell in 200,000, was applied to the ex vivo total memory CD4+ samples. Genomic DNA was extracted from cell pellets with the QIAamp DNA Micro Kit, and its quantity and purity were checked by spectrophotometry. The immunoSEQ multiplex PCR assay was used to amplify the TCR Vbeta CDR3 regions. Sequencing of amplicons was performed on the Illumina HiSeq platform. Each retrieved sequence was 87 nucleotides long and included the CDR3 region. On the study's bioinformatics: Each unique productive TCR Vbeta nucleotide sequence counted as a clonotype and was quantified by productive template frequency from ImmunoSEQ Analyzer V3.0. Expanded clonotypes were defined by a threshold at the top 5th percentile of each frequency-ranked repertoire. Repertoire overlap was calculated as Chao-Jaccard using the R package fossil and displayed by nonmetric multidimensional scaling using the R package MASS. In its TCRdb copy, this immuneACCESS table keeps in-frame sequences only and misses some clones. Where compared with another copy, unresolved V genes explain less than half of these, and the others have no known cause. That table is the source of V, J and clone size, and D and trimming were worked out from the DNA. The table for this sample lists 27,000 or so clones; 80% to 90% of them were counted only once. The ten largest clones capture around 0.88% of the sample.

Memory CD4+ T cells, defined as all CD4+ cells except CD45RA+CCR7+CD95- naive cells, were FACS-sorted on a FACSAria III to over 95% purity. Blood from healthy donors was obtained from blood donation centers in Switzerland. Positive selection with CD4 and CD14 magnetic microbeads was used to enrich total CD4+ T cells and monocytes. CD8+, CD14+, CD16+, CD56+, CD19+ and CD25-bright cells were excluded before sorting. In two blood donors, total memory CD4+ T cells were sequenced directly ex vivo to assess in vivo expansion of bacteria-reactive clonotypes. Isolation of peripheral blood mononuclear cells from donor blood was performed with Ficoll-Paque Plus.

The sequence was obtained from a human donor in good health. Sequences were obtained from memory CD4+ T cells from blood. In light of the paper, this sample's cell subset or site label describes: total memory CD4 T cells sorted directly ex vivo, unstimulated. In this chain, TRBV10-2 is recombined with TRBJ2-3, with 11 bases matching TRBD1. CDR3 loop: CASRRGQGGTDTQYF. The bases read TGCGCCAGCAGAAGGGGACAGGGGGGCACAGATACGCAGTATTTT.